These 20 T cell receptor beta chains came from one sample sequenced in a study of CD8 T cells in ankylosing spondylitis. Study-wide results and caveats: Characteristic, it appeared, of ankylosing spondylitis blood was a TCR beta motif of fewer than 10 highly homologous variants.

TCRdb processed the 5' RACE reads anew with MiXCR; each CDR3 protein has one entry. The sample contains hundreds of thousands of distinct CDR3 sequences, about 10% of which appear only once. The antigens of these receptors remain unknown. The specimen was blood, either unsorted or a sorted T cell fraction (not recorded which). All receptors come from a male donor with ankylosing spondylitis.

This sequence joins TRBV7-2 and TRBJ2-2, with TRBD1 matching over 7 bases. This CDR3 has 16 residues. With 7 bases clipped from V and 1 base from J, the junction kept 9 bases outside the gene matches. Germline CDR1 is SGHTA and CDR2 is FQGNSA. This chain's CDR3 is CASILTGTVNTGELFF. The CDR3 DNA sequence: TGTGCCAGCATTCTGACCGGGACAGTGAACACCGGGGAGCTGTTTTTT.

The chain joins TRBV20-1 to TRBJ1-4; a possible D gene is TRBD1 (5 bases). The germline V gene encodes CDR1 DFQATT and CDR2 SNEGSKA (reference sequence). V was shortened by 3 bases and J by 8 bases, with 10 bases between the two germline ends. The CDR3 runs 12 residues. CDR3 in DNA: TGCAGTGCTAGGGGGGAGTTAGAAAAACTGTTTTTT. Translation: CSARGELEKLFF.

The CDR3 loop is CASSGAGLAVTDTQYF. The CDR3 nucleotides read TGTGCCAGCAGTGGGGCGGGACTAGCGGTGACAGATACGCAGTATTTT. The chain carries TRBV27 and TRBJ2-3; 11 nucleotides agree with TRBD2. After removal of 5 bases from V and 3 bases from J, the junction contained 7 bases not matched to a gene. The length of the CDR3 is 16 residues. Germline CDR1 and CDR2: MNHEY and SMNVEV (reference sequence).

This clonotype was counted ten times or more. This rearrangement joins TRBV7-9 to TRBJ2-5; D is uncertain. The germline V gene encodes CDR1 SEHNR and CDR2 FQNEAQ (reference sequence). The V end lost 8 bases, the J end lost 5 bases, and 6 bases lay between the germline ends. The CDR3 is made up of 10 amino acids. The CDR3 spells CASALETQYF. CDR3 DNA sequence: TGTGCCAGCGCCCTGGAGACCCAGTACTTC. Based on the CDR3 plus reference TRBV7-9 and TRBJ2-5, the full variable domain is DTGVSQNPRHKITKRGQNVTFRCDPISEHNRLYWYRQTLGQGPEFLTYFQNEAQLEKSRLLSDRFSAERPKGSFSTLEIQRTEQGDSAMYLCASALETQYFGPGTRLLVL.

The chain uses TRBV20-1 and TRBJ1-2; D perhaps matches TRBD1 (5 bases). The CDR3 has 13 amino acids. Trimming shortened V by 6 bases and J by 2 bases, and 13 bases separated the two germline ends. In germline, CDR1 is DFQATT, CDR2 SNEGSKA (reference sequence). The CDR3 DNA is TGCAGTGCCGTCGACAGTGCCAACTATGGCTACACCTTC. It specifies CSAVDSANYGYTF.

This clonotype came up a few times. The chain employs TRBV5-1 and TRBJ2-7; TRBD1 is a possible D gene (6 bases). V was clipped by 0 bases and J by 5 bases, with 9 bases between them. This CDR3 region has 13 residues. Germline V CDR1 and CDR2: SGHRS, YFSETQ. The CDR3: CASSLAGVNEQYF. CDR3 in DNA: TGCGCCAGCAGCTTGGCAGGGGTCAACGAGCAGTACTTC.

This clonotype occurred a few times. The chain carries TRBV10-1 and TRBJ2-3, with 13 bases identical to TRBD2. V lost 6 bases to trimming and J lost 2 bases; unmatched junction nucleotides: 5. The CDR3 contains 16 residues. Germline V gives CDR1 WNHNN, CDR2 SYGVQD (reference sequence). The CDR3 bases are TGCGCCAGCAGCGATGGACTAGCGGGAGCCACAGATACGCAGTATTTT. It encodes CASSDGLAGATDTQYF.

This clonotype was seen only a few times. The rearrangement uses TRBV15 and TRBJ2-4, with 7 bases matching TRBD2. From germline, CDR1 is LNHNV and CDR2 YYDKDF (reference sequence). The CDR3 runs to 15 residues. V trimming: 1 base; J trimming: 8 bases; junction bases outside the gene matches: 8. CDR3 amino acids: CATSRGGAGLDIQYF. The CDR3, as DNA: TGTGCCACCAGCAGAGGAGGAGCGGGGTTGGACATTCAGTACTTC.

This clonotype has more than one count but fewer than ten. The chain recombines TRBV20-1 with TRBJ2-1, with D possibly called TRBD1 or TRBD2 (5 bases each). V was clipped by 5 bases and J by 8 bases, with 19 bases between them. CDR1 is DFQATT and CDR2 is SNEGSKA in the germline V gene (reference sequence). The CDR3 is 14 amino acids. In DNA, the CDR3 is TGCAGTGCTCCCCCGGGACCACCGGTCCATGAGCAGTTCTTC. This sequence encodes CSAPPGPPVHEQFF.

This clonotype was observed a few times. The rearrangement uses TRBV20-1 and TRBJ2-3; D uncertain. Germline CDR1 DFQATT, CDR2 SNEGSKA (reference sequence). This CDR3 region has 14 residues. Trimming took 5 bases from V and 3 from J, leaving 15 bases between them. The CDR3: CSAPSETATDTQYF. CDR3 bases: TGCAGTGCTCCCTCGGAGACCGCGACAGATACGCAGTATTTT.

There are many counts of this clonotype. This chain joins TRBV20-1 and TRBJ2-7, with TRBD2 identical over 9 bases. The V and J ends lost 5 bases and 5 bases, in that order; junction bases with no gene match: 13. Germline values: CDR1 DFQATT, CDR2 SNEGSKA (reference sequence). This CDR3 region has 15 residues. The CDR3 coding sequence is TGCAGTGCTCCCGCTAGGGCTAGCGGGAAGGACGAGCAGTACTTC. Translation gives CSAPARASGKDEQYF.

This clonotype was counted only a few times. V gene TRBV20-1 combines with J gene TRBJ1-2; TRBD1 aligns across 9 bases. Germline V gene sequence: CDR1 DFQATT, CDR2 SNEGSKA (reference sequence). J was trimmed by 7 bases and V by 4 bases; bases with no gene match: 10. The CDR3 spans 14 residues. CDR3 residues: CSAKPGQGVFGYTF. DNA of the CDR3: TGCAGTGCTAAACCGGGACAGGGCGTTTTTGGCTACACCTTC.

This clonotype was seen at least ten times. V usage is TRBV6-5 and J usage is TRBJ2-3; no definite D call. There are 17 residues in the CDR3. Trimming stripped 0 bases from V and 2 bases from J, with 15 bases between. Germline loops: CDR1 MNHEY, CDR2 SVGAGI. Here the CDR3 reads CASSYSLVDLPTDTQYF. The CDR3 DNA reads TGTGCCAGCAGTTACTCTCTGGTGGATCTCCCCACAGATACGCAGTATTTT.

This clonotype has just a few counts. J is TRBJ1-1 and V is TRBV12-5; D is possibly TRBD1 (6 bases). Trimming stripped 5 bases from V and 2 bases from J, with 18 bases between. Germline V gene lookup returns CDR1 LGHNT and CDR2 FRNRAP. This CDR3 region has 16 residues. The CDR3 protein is CASGASGGGYNTEAFF. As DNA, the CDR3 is TGTGCTAGTGGTGCCTCGGGGGGCGGATATAACACTGAAGCTTTCTTT.

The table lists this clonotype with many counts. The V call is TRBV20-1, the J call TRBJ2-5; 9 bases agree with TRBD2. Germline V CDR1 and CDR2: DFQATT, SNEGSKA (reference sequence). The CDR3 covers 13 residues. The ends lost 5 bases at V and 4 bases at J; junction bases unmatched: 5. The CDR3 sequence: CSAPGTSRETQYF. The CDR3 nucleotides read TGCAGTGCTCCGGGGACTAGCAGAGAGACCCAGTACTTC.

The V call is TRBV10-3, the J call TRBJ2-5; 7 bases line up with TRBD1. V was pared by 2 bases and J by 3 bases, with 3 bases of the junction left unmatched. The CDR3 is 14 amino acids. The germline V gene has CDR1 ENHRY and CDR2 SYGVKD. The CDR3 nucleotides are TGTGCCATCAGTGAGAGGGACAGAGAAGAGACCCAGTACTTC. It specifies CAISERDREETQYF.

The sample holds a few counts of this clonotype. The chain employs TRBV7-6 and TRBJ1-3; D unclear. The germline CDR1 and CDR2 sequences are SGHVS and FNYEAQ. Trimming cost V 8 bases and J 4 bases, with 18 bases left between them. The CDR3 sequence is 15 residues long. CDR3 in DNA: TGTGCCAGCGCGGGGAGACTCACGATCGGAAACACCATATATTTT. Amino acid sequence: CASAGRLTIGNTIYF.

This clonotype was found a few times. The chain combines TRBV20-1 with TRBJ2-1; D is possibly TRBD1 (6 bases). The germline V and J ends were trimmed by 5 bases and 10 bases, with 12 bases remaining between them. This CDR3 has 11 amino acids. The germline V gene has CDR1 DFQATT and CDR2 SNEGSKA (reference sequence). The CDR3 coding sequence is TGCAGTGCTGTCAGGACAGTCGAGCAGTTCTTC. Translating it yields CSAVRTVEQFF.

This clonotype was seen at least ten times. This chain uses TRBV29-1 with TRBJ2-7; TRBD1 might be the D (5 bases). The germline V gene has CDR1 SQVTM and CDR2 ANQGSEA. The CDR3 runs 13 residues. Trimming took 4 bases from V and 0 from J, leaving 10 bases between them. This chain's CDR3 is CSVGDSYSYEQYF. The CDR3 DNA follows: TGCAGCGTTGGAGACAGCTACTCCTACGAGCAGTACTTC.

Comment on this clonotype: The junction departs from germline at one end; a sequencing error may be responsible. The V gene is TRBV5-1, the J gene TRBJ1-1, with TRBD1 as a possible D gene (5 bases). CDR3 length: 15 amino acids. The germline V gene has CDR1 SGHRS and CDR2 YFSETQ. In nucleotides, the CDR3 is TGCGCCATCAGCTATGGGGCCCCCATGAACACTGAAGCTTTCTTT. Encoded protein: CAISYGAPMNTEAFF.